These T cell receptor beta chains were read from a single sample in a study of cytomegalovirus exposure and HLA in healthy donors. Profiled with immunoSEQ multiplex PCR; TCRdb holds only in-frame clones, not every one. The sample carries 150,000 to 200,000 clones, approximately 73% recorded once. The sequenced sample consisted of PBMCs. These receptors were taken from a man in his thirties or forties in good health and CMV-seropositive. The CDR3 runs from the conserved cysteine through the conserved F or W. The D gene is left open where the match is weak. Clone size appears in some rows only: once, few, many, or a class for an expanded clone.

TRBD2 TRBJ2-5 TRBV11-2 NA TGTGCCAGCAGCTTTAGAGGTGGACTAGCGGGAGGGCCTGGCGGGACCCAGTACTTC CASSFRGGLAGGPGGTQYF
NA TRBJ2-3 TRBV30 NA TGTGCCTGGAGTGCTCCTTCAGGTTCAGATACGCAGTATTTT CAWSAPSGSDTQYF
TRBD1 TRBJ2-7 TRBV6-5 NA TGTGCCAGCAGCAGGACAGGCATCAACTCCTACGAGCAGTACTTC CASSRTGINSYEQYF
NA TRBJ1-5 TRBV19 NA TGTGCCAGTAGTATAGGAGGGGGTAACAATCAGCCCCAGCATTTT CASSIGGGNNQPQHF
NA TRBJ1-1 TRBV5-1 NA TGCGCCAGCTCATCGGGGACGGGAGTAAACACTGAAGCTTTCTTT CASSSGTGVNTEAFF
TRBD2 TRBJ2-7 TRBV19 NA TGTGCCAGTAGTATAGGCAGCGGGAGTGTCGGCTCCTACGAGCAGTACTTC CASSIGSGSVGSYEQYF
TRBD2 TRBJ2-7 TRBV6-4 NA TGTGCCAGCAGAGATACTAGCGGGAAACCGAACTACGAGCAGTACTTC CASRDTSGKPNYEQYF
NA TRBJ2-3 TRBV4-1 NA TGCGCCAGCAGCCAAGGGCACCCCTCCTGGGCGGGCCCCCGAGATACGCAGTATTTT CASSQGHPSWAGPRDTQYF
TRBD1 TRBJ2-7 TRBV6-5 NA TGTGCCAGCAAGCGAGACAGGGACCCCTACGAGCAGTACTTC CASKRDRDPYEQYF
TRBD2 TRBJ2-7 TRBV25-1 NA TGTGCCAGCAGTGAATTGGAGCGGGGGCTCGGCGAGCAGTACTTC CASSELERGLGEQYF
TRBD1 TRBJ1-4 TRBV6-5 NA TGTGCCAGCAGTTATCGATCCGGGACAGCTATTGAAAAACTGTTTTTT CASSYRSGTAIEKLFF
NA TRBJ2-7 TRBV19 once TGTGCCAGTAATAAAGCGGAGGGCTACGAGCAGTACTTC CASNKAEGYEQYF
TRBD2 TRBJ2-1 TRBV29-1 NA TGCAGCGCTCCCCGGGGTCTAGCGGGAGAGGTGAGCTCCGACGATGAGCAGTTCTTC CSAPRGLAGEVSSDDEQFF
TRBD2 TRBJ2-3 TRBV7-9 NA TGTTCCAGCAGCTTACTAGCGTCAGATACGCAGTATTTT CSSSLLASDTQYF
NA TRBJ2-7 TRBV19 NA TGTGCCAGTAGTATTCTCTACGAGCAGTACTTC CASSILYEQYF
NA TRBJ1-5 TRBV5-6 NA TGTGCCAGCGGGGCGGGGGCCTTGGGGCCCCAGCATTTT CASGAGALGPQHF
TRBD1 TRBJ1-1 TRBV18 NA TGTGCCAGCTCACCTGGGACAGGGGGCACCCTGAACACTGAAGCTTTCTTT CASSPGTGGTLNTEAFF
NA TRBJ1-2 TRBV27 NA TGTGCCTGCAAACAGGGTAATGGCTACACCTTC CACKQGNGYTF
TRBD2 TRBJ2-7 TRBV5-8 NA TGTGCCAGCAGAACTCTAGCGGGAGCCCCCCACGAGCAGTACTTC CASRTLAGAPHEQYF
TRBD2 TRBJ2-7 TRBV5-1 NA TGCGCCAGCAGCTTCAAATTCACCGGGACTAGCAATTTCTACGAGCAGTACTTC CASSFKFTGTSNFYEQYF
NA TRBJ2-7 TRBV5-6 NA TGTGCCAGCAGCCTCGGACAGGGAGGGTACGAGCAGTACTTC CASSLGQGGYEQYF
NA TRBJ2-5 TRBV4-2 NA TGTGCCAGCAGCCAAAGTACAGGGGGGGCAGAGACCCAGTACTTC CASSQSTGGAETQYF
NA TRBJ1-1 TRBV7-9 NA TGTGCCAGCAGCTTCCCCAACTCAAACACTGAAGCTTTCTTT CASSFPNSNTEAFF